Included here is one TCR beta chain sequence, with context. Its matching antigen is unknown. The sample comes from a study of T-cell reconstitution after alpha-beta-depleted transplantation in children. Study outcomes and limitations: The study traced high day-60 TCRbeta diversity in some patients to surviving recipient T cells and thymic progenitors.

Unique molecular identifiers were incorporated into the prepared TCRbeta library. TCRdb re-called the PCR reads through MiXCR, storing one row per CDR3 protein. The sample consists of roughly 670,000 distinct CDR3 sequences, about an eighth of them appearing once. The CDR3 has 12 amino acids. Per the germline V gene, CDR1 is SGHRS and CDR2 is YFSETQ. After removal of 5 bases from V and 4 bases from J, the junction contained 2 bases not matched to a gene. Source: PBMCs, taken before TCRalphabeta/CD19-depleted stem cell transplant. The chain has TRBV5-1 and TRBJ2-5, with TRBD2 matching over 7 bases. The sequence came from a girl aged 2 to 10 with congenital amegakaryocytic thrombocytopenia, due to receive a stem cell transplant. The CDR3 loop reads CASRAGRETQYF. The CDR3 nucleotides are TGCGCCAGCAGAGCGGGAAGAGAGACCCAGTACTTC.